This TCR beta chain was documented in a study of cytomegalovirus exposure and HLA in healthy donors listed by TCRdb under 2017. Notes on the research overall: An earlier analysis of several hundred of the donors reported 276 Gb of sequence data and some 110 million unique TCR beta sequences obtained from some 200 million T cells. Roughly 320 gigabases of sequencing data and around 90 million unique TCR sequences made up an early release that covered 500 to 700 HLA-typed donors. The genetic ancestry cluster associated with self-reported Caucasian donors included 70% to 85% of the approximately 410 genotyped donors. The study was designed to test whether signatures of past pathogen exposure could be identified by cataloging public T cell receptors. The study profiled the T cell repertoires of under 700 subjects by immunosequencing and related them to cytomegalovirus serostatus. Along with the approximately 650-subject first cohort, a separate validation cohort of over a hundred different subjects was used. The study combined high-throughput TCR immunosequencing, statistical association of individual TCRs with disease status, and machine learning to predict cytomegalovirus infection status. A later analysis re-analyzed previously published TCR beta repertoires from roughly 600 donors and added high-resolution HLA genotyping to study TCR occurrence patterns. The later analysis used no new phenotypic data to find candidate immune exposures, relying instead on TCR beta sequences and their occurrence across donors. To decide whether each TCR beta V gene segment behaved as functional or pseudogenic, an earlier analysis of nearly 600 of the donors relied on high-throughput TCR beta sequencing. Donor age, sex, ethnicity and CMV serostatus were compiled alongside the repertoire data. A later genetic analysis used genome-wide SNP genotypes for about 60% of the 666 donors, treating that subset as a discovery cohort. Every repertoire in the discovery cohort had been generated on one and the same sequencing platform. HLA typing included class I and class II loci at four-digit resolution. The number of donors typed differed by locus, with 629-630 for A, B, C, DRB1 and DQB1, roughly 520 for DQA1, 600 to 610 for DPA1, and 450 to 480 for DPB1. Because of strong linkage in the cohort, a handful of DR-DQ haplotypes were treated as single units for association and clustering. Among almost 400 genotyped donors of the cohort, an average of around 240,000 unique TCR beta nucleotide sequences were sequenced per donor, around 20% of them non-productive.

Libraries came from the immunoSEQ multiplex PCR assay. A mixture of 60 forward primers for TCR Vbeta segments and 13 reverse primers for TCR Jbeta segments was used in the multiplex PCR. A multiplex PCR assay on genomic DNA amplified the CDR3 region of rearranged TCR beta genes. Amplified TCR beta libraries were sequenced as 87-base-pair reads on the Illumina HiSeq System. The original pipeline was this. Across the 670 or so repertoires, a later analysis counted approximately 83 million unique TCR beta chains, around 10 million of which were shared by at least two donors. Raw reads were error-corrected and collapsed into unique sequences with a nearest-neighbor algorithm that merged closely related sequences to remove PCR and sequencing errors. To assign V, D and J gene segments, CDR3 sequences were aligned to IMGT reference sequences. Each retained sequence needed at least a six-nucleotide match to both a V gene segment and a J gene segment. Rearrangements were called productive when the CDR3 lacked stop codons and stayed in frame with V and J; all others were non-productive. Following IMGT convention, CDR3 was defined as the stretch from the second conserved V-encoded cysteine up to the conserved J-encoded phenylalanine. The earlier analysis of more than 450 of the donors excluded sequences that lacked an unambiguous match to a single V gene segment. An earlier analysis of 550 to 650 of the donors classified V segments as functional when productive rearrangements were above 56.7% and as segregating when the standard deviation between donors was above 5%. A statistical classification framework was built to diagnose cytomegalovirus status from the catalog of TCR beta chain sequences. V and J gene assignment, in a later analysis, came from comparing TCR nucleotide sequences with IMGT/GENE-DB human TR gene sequences. The TCRdist pipeline was used in a later analysis to assign CDR3 sequences and most-parsimonious VDJ recombination scenarios. A later analysis defined each TCR beta chain by its CDR3 amino acid sequence plus V-gene family, and excluded reads lacking a unique V-gene family. A later analysis removed 550 to 700 highly shared, low-generation-probability nucleotide sequences to deal with suspected cross-contamination and a sequencing artifact. In a later analysis, a clonal expansion index was calculated for each public chain from normalized within-repertoire ranks of inferred template counts. A later analysis computed generation probabilities with a VDJ recombination model fitted to out-of-frame rearrangements, and checked the results against IGoR. In a later analysis, hypergeometric tests were used to score TCR-TCR, TCR-HLA and TCR-CMV co-occurrence, with a repertoire-size bias correction applied to TCR pairs. False discovery rates were estimated in a later analysis by permuting HLA or CMV assignments 20 times. In a later analysis, co-occurring TCRs were grouped using DBSCAN, with TCRdist sequence similarity added in when clustering inside HLA-allele-positive subsets. Repertoires with fewer than 30,000 or more than 120,000 public chains were left out of co-occurrence clustering, as were about 5 repertoires with anomalous nucleotide sharing. TCRdb's version of the immuneACCESS table is confined to in-frame rearrangements and falls short of the full clone set. An unresolved V gene accounts for under half of the shortfall where checked; the remainder is of unknown origin. V and J calls and clone size come straight from that table; D and trimming were deduced from the DNA. The table for this sample lists under 120,000 clones; roughly 70% of them were counted only once. The ten largest clones represent approximately 10% of the sample.

The CDR3 has 16 amino acids, counting the end cysteine and phenylalanine. CDR3 DNA only is kept here, 48 bases in frame from base 1. The junction shows trimming of 2 bases on V and 5 bases on J, plus 16 bases between the germline ends. Reading the germline V gene (reference sequence) gives CDR1 LNHDA and CDR2 SQIVND. Comment on this clone: There is no known antigen for this receptor. Qualities for individual bases were not recorded, and no much larger clone is one base off.

Study-wide conclusions, independent of this receptor: The classifier was reported to diagnose cytomegalovirus status with high specificity and sensitivity in both the original and validation cohorts. Presence/absence analyses assumed roughly uniform sequencing depth across donors, an assumption that may not hold. In a later analysis, several top co-occurrence clusters were reported to appear linked to parvovirus B19, influenza, CMV and Epstein-Barr virus. According to a later analysis, TCR association rates differed among HLA loci, with DRB1 alleles showing the most associated TCRs and HLA-C alleles showing the fewest. Across donors, most TCR sequences were observed very rarely, whereas some public TCRs were present in many individuals. A later genetic analysis reported fewer N-insertions in productive TCRs among donors in an Asian-associated ancestry cluster than the roughly 690-donor mean. The sequencing pipeline was judged likely to have produced a cluster of highly shared sequence variants as a technical artifact. Immune exposure information for the cohort was limited to CMV serostatus. Because some donors lacked HLA typing at each locus, the association tests relied only on the typed subset. A later analysis found that HLA-associated TCR beta chains were more clonally expanded and had lower generation probabilities than equally common non-associated chains. A further reported finding was that TCR beta sequences accurately predicted the HLA-A and HLA-B alleles for most subjects in the first cohort. Strong co-occurrence of HLA alleles, especially DR and DQ, made assigning TCR associations to individual alleles difficult. In vitro tests confirmed that three of the cytomegalovirus-associated TCR beta chains recognize cytomegalovirus antigens. In an earlier analysis of around 600 of the donors, most TCR beta V segments were observed in productive rearrangements about 90% or about 30% of the time, broadly matching IMGT annotations. Linkage disequilibrium might explain the correlated functional status among segregating V segments, but an unknown experimental factor could not be ruled out. This cohort had only TCR beta chains sequenced, and the lack of alpha or paired-chain data limited which features could be detected. A later genetic analysis associated a missense DCLRE1C variant with V-gene and J-gene trimming of TCR beta chains, and an independent cohort replicated the association. The authors suggested that the approach could potentially be extended to other disease states and immunological phenotypes. According to a later analysis, most CMV-associated TCR beta chains appeared to be HLA-restricted, and the HLA associations seemed to be driven largely by CMV exposure. Some IMGT-functional V segments, including TRBV6-2 and TRBV6-3, could not be told apart with the 87-base-pair reads, so those segments were excluded. In the study, roughly 160 TCR beta chains were listed as associated with cytomegalovirus. Specific HLA alleles were associated with 15,000 to 20,000 TCR beta sequences at a false discovery rate of 0.05 in a later analysis. The earlier analysis of approximately 590 of the donors excluded some 15 rarely observed V segments, including chromosome 9 orphons, because counts were too low.

In total, just over 650 healthy bone marrow donors made up the cohort. All cohort members were sampled while nominally healthy, although unrecorded immune exposures were likely present. The donor tested CMV seropositive, placing the donor among the 250 to 350 seropositive members of the cohort. A peripheral blood sample was collected from each donor, and TCR beta sequencing was performed on peripheral blood mononuclear cells. Genomic DNA extraction from the blood cell samples was performed with the Qiagen DNeasy Blood Extraction Kit. Here the chain combines TRBV19 and TRBJ1-5, with the identity of the D gene unclear. Source material: PBMCs. This receptor was taken from a man aged 40-49 years in good health and CMV-seropositive. In nucleotide form, the sequence is TGTGCCAGTAGTATACCGAGATTAATGGGCCATCAGCCCCAGCATTTT. The translation is CASSIPRLMGHQPQHF. Full variable domain (CDR3 extended with the reference TRBV19 and TRBJ1-5 proteins): DGGITQSPKYLFRKEGQNVTLSCEQNLNHDAMYWYRQDPGQGLRLIYYSQIVNDFQKGDIAEGYSVSREKKESFPLTVTSAQKNPTAFYLCASSIPRLMGHQPQHFGDGTRLSIL.